Listed below are T cell receptor beta chains from one sample, sequenced in a study of cytomegalovirus exposure and HLA in healthy donors. TCRdb's copy holds only in-frame clones and misses some; the assay was immunoSEQ multiplex PCR. The sample carries about 120,000 clones, about four fifths recorded once. Sequencing was carried out using PBMCs. Receptors were obtained from a female donor in good health and CMV-seropositive. Both conserved end residues are part of each CDR3. A D gene is named only where the DNA matches it firmly. Clone size appears in some rows only: once, few, many, or a class for an expanded clone.

V: TRBV19
size: NA
D: NA
J: TRBJ1-5
DNA: TGTGCCAGTAGTCCTGGGCTGATCGGGCCCCAGCATTTT
CDR3: CASSPGLIGPQHF

V: TRBV5-1
size: NA
D: TRBD1
J: TRBJ2-7
DNA: TGCGCCAGCAGGACGACAGGGGATTCCTACGAGCAGTACTTC
CDR3: CASRTTGDSYEQYF

V: TRBV29-1
size: once
D: TRBD2
J: TRBJ2-5
DNA: TGCAGCGTTGACGGGGGAGGGAAGACCCAGTACTTC
CDR3: CSVDGGGKTQYF

V: TRBV7-9
size: NA
D: TRBD1
J: TRBJ1-2
DNA: TGTGCCACCTCTTTTACAGGGGACTATGGCTACACCTTC
CDR3: CATSFTGDYGYTF

V: TRBV6-1
size: few
D: NA
J: TRBJ1-1
DNA: TGTGCCAGCAGTGAGTCCAGGTTTTCGGCTTTCTTT
CDR3: CASSESRFSAFF

V: TRBV11-2
size: once
D: NA
J: TRBJ1-1
DNA: TGTGCCAGCAGCTTAGATGGGTTTATAGGGGGCACTGAAGCTTTCTTT
CDR3: CASSLDGFIGGTEAFF

V: TRBV5-1
size: NA
D: TRBD1
J: TRBJ2-7
DNA: TGCGCCAGCAGCTTGATGGGACAGGGGGCTAACGAGCAGTACTTC
CDR3: CASSLMGQGANEQYF

V: TRBV19
size: NA
D: NA
J: TRBJ2-1
DNA: TGTGCCAGTAGTCTTGGACAAGAACAGTTCTTC
CDR3: CASSLGQEQFF

V: TRBV15
size: NA
D: TRBD2
J: TRBJ2-7
DNA: TGTGCCACCAGCTTTAGCGGGTCTCAGTACTTC
CDR3: CATSFSGSQYF

V: TRBV20-1
size: NA
D: TRBD2
J: TRBJ2-4
DNA: TGCAGTGCTAGTCCGGGGGGGATTCAGTACTTC
CDR3: CSASPGGIQYF

V: TRBV28
size: NA
D: TRBD2
J: TRBJ2-7
DNA: TGTGCCAGCCGGGGGGAATCCGGGCAGTACTTC
CDR3: CASRGESGQYF

V: TRBV5-1
size: NA
D: TRBD1
J: TRBJ2-5
DNA: TGCGCCAGCAGCTTGGATGGGACAGCCCAAGAGACCCAGTACTTC
CDR3: CASSLDGTAQETQYF

V: TRBV6-5
size: NA
D: TRBD1
J: TRBJ1-1
DNA: TGTGCCAGCAGTTACCAACAGGGGATCACTGAAGCTTTCTTT
CDR3: CASSYQQGITEAFF

V: TRBV6-5
size: NA
D: NA
J: TRBJ2-4
DNA: TGTGCCAGCGCCGGGACTGGGTTAGCCAAAAACATTCAGTACTTC
CDR3: CASAGTGLAKNIQYF

V: TRBV4-1
size: NA
D: TRBD1
J: TRBJ1-2
DNA: TGCGCCAGCAGCCAGCTTAACGGGGACAGGGGGTATGGCTACACCTTC
CDR3: CASSQLNGDRGYGYTF

V: TRBV19
size: NA
D: TRBD2
J: TRBJ2-2
DNA: TGTGCCAGTAGTCGACTAGCGGGGGGGCCCGGGGAGCTGTTTTTT
CDR3: CASSRLAGGPGELFF

V: TRBV27
size: once
D: TRBD1
J: TRBJ1-6
DNA: TGTGCCAGCAACCTCGACAGGGGGAGTTCACCCCTCCACTTT
CDR3: CASNLDRGSSPLHF

V: TRBV5-8
size: NA
D: TRBD1
J: TRBJ1-2
DNA: TGTGCCAGCAGCTCCACAGGGGGCAACTATGGCTACACCTTC
CDR3: CASSSTGGNYGYTF

V: TRBV7-9
size: NA
D: NA
J: TRBJ2-5
DNA: TGTGCCAGCAGCTCTTCCGGACTGGTACAAGAGACCCAGTACTTC
CDR3: CASSSSGLVQETQYF

V: TRBV27
size: NA
D: TRBD1
J: TRBJ1-1
DNA: TGTGCCAGCAGTTTAGATAGGGGGCATCCGACTGAAGCTTTCTTT
CDR3: CASSLDRGHPTEAFF

V: TRBV9
size: NA
D: TRBD2
J: TRBJ2-5
DNA: TGTGCCAGCAGCCCCAGTGGTAGCGGGGGCCCCGGGATGGAGACCCAGTACTTC
CDR3: CASSPSGSGGPGMETQYF

V: TRBV4-3
size: NA
D: NA
J: TRBJ2-1
DNA: TGCGCCAGCAGCCAAGATACCGGGACCTACAATGAGCAGTTCTTC
CDR3: CASSQDTGTYNEQFF

V: TRBV29-1
size: NA
D: NA
J: TRBJ1-2
DNA: TGCAGCGTTCATGGACAGTCTTCCTATGGCTACACCTTC
CDR3: CSVHGQSSYGYTF

V: TRBV30
size: NA
D: NA
J: TRBJ1-2
DNA: TGTGCCTGGAGTGTGCAGGGGACCTATGGCTACACCTTC
CDR3: CAWSVQGTYGYTF